The source of this TCR beta chain is a study of blood T cell repertoires in COVID-19. On the study more broadly: Samples taken during acute and convalescent COVID-19 were collected in the United States, Italy and Spain. Sample material is recorded as cDNA or gDNA derived from T cells, B-cell-depleted T cells, or PBMCs.

Sequencing used immunoSEQ multiplex PCR; TCRdb keeps in-frame clones, though not all of them. The sample holds 150,000 to 200,000 clones, approximately 80% seen once. Germline values: CDR1 GTSNPN, CDR2 SVGIG (reference sequence). The CDR3 sequence is 16 residues long. The V end was cut by 0 bases, the J end by 3 bases, with 16 bases between. The origin of this receptor is a man in his 70s who had been exposed to COVID-19. The gene calls are TRBV30 and TRBJ2-3; D unresolved. The sequenced sample consisted of PBMCs or T cells enriched from blood (not recorded which). The DNA of the CDR3 is TGTGCCTGGAGTGTACCAAACGGTTTCGGGACAGATACGCAGTATTTT. Its translation is CAWSVPNGFGTDTQYF.